This T cell receptor beta chain appears in the sequencing data of a study of blood T cell repertoires in COVID-19. For the study at large: Material from acute and convalescent COVID-19 was sourced from the United States, Italy and Spain. In each case, the material was cDNA or gDNA derived from T cells, B-cell-depleted T cells, or PBMCs.

Some clones are missing from TCRdb's copy, which holds only in-frame ones; the method was immunoSEQ multiplex PCR. The sample includes 110,000 to 150,000 clones, roughly 79% of them seen just once. Trimming left V 11 bases short and J 15 bases short, with 14 bases between. The CDR3 is 9 amino acids. CDR1 is SGHDN, CDR2 FVKESK, per germline. Sequenced: peripheral blood. The genes are TRBV14 and TRBJ2-1; maybe TRBD2 (5 bases). This receptor was taken from a man in his forties or fifties with active or convalescent COVID-19. The CDR3 nucleotides read TGTGCCTGGTCGAGGGAGTCGTTCTTC. It codes for CAWSRESFF.